The entry below describes one T cell receptor beta chain. Its antigen is as yet unknown. Its ends do not fully match the called genes, so a read error is possible. The data belong to a study of blood T cells in healthy people across ages. Overall study results and limits: A roughly linear age-dependent decrease characterized TCR beta diversity per million T cells. Diversity estimated from one million T cells was considered an underestimate.

Germline V gene data show CDR1 as DFQATT and CDR2 as SNEGSKA (reference sequence). The CDR3 has 13 residues. A J-beta primer mix and a sample-barcoded 5' primer were used in a second PCR of roughly 7 to 12 cycles. TCRdb processed the 5' RACE reads anew with MiXCR; each CDR3 protein has one entry. In the table there are about 1.8 million distinct CDR3 sequences, around half of which are singletons. The genes are TRBV20-1 and TRBJ2-5; D remains unclear. The receptor was derived from a woman aged 40-49 years in good health. The sequencing input was blood. DNA for the CDR3: TGCAGTGCTAGACGGACCTTGGAAGAGGCCCAGTACTTC. This translates into CSARRTLEEAQYF.